The text below deals with one TCR beta chain. This sample is part of a study of high-grade serous ovarian cancer treatment subgroups. CDR1 is SGHRS, CDR2 YFSETQ, per germline. The CDR3 consists of 16 residues. V lost 2 bases and J lost 0; bases outside the gene matches: 7. Tumor samples were obtained before definitive surgery or chemotherapy. Measured with immunoSEQ multiplex PCR; TCRdb has only the in-frame clones, and not every one. The table lists about 16,000 clones, 73% of them singletons. Input material: tumor tissue. This TCR came from a human donor with high-grade serous ovarian cancer. V is TRBV5-1 and J is TRBJ2-7; TRBD2 matches 8 bases. The CDR3 sequence: CASSFTSGPSSYEQYF. In nucleotides, the CDR3 is TGCGCCAGCAGCTTTACTAGCGGACCTAGCTCCTACGAGCAGTACTTC.